This entry describes one T cell receptor beta chain. Its antigen is not known. CDR3 size: 15 residues. Germline V gene data show CDR1 as SGHKS and CDR2 as YYEKEE (reference sequence). J gave up 8 bases and V 0 bases, and 5 bases lay outside the gene matches. Profiling relied on immunoSEQ multiplex PCR, and the TCRdb table lists in-frame clones only, not all of them. In the table there are 150,000 to 200,000 clones, roughly 84% of which are singletons. This entry comes from a study of cytomegalovirus exposure and HLA in healthy donors. At the level of the study: A later analysis reported the same platform for the 95 to 150 validation repertoires and the roughly 700 first-cohort repertoires. Study-level results: Reportedly, diagnosis of cytomegalovirus status by the classifier showed high specificity and sensitivity.

This sequence originates from a man aged 18-30 years in good health and CMV-seropositive. This rearrangement joins TRBV5-5 to TRBJ2-1, with 10 bases fitting TRBD2. Sequenced material: PBMCs. CDR3 sequence reads: CASSLALAGYDEQFF. The CDR3 region has the DNA TGTGCCAGCAGCTTGGCACTAGCGGGATACGATGAGCAGTTCTTC.